This TCR beta chain was recorded in a study of CD8 T cells in ankylosing spondylitis. General study results and limits: Blood of patients with ankylosing spondylitis appeared to be characterized by a TCR beta motif of eight highly homologous variants.

Notes on this clonotype: Its target is unknown.

CDR1 and CDR2 from the germline V gene are LNHDA and SQIVND (reference sequence). The CDR3 has 14 amino acids. Trimming took off 3 bases at V and 5 bases at J, with 14 bases between the two ends. TCRdb redid the calling of the 5' RACE reads with MiXCR, one entry per CDR3 protein. The sample contains some 800,000 distinct CDR3 sequences, 12% of which appear only once. Sequencing was carried out using blood, either unsorted or a sorted T cell fraction (not recorded which). The receptor's source is a male donor with ankylosing spondylitis. V gene TRBV19 combines with J gene TRBJ2-7, with D possibly matching TRBD1 (6 bases). This chain's CDR3 is CASSIWQGSNEQYF. CDR3 DNA sequence: TGTGCCAGTAGTATTTGGCAGGGGAGTAACGAGCAGTACTTC.